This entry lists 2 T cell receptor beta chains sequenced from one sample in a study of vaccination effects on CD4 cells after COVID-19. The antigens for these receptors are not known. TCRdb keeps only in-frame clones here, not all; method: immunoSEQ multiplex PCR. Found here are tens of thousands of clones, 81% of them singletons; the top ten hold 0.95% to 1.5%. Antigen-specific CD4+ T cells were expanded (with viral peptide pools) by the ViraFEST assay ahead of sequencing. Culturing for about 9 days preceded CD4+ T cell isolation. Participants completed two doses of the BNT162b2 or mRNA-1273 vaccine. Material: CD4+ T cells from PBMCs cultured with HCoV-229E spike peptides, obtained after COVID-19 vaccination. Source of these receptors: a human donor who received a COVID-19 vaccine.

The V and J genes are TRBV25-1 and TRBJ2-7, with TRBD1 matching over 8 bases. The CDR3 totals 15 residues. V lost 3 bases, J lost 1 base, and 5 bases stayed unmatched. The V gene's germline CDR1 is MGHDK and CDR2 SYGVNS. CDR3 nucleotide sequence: TGTGCCAGCAGTGAGTCCGGACAGGGATCCTACGAGCAGTACGTC. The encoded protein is CASSESGQGSYEQYV.

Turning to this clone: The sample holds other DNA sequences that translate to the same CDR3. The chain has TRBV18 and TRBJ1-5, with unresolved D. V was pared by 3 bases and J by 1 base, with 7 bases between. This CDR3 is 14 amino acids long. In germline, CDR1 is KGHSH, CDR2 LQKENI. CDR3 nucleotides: TGTGCCAGCTCACCCCCCGGGAGCAATCAGCCCCAGCATTTT. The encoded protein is CASSPPGSNQPQHF. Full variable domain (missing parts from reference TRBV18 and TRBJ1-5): NAGVMQNPRHLVRRRGQEARLRCSPMKGHSHVYWYRQLPEEGLKFMVYLQKENIIDESGMPKERFSAEFPKEGPSILRIQQVVRGDSAAYFCASSPPGSNQPQHFGDGTRLSIL.